This T cell receptor beta chain was recorded in a study of T cells in Graves' hyperthyroidism and ophthalmopathy. Overall study context: Peripheral blood sampling occurred at initial diagnosis, before any treatment. Study-wide results and caveats: Most thyroid clonotypes with frequency above 0.001 were detected in blood. Ophthalmopathy and stable hyperthyroidism were separated by a 13 V-J model.

This clonotype was found many times. As yet, its antigen is unknown. RNA transcripts were the template for amplifying TCR beta CDR3 regions. In the first-round RT-PCR of the TCR CDR3, the HTBI primer set was used. One entry per CDR3 protein results from TCRdb running MiXCR on the multiplex PCR reads. Of some 570,000 distinct CDR3 sequences detected, approximately 17% appear once; the ten largest clones hold approximately 15%. The authors took PBMCs from 8.5 to 10 ml fresh peripheral blood. CDR1 MNHNS and CDR2 SASEGT come from the germline V gene. The ends were cut back, 5 bases at V and 0 bases at J, with 7 bases in the middle. CDR3 length: 13 amino acids.

The clonotype originates from a woman between 18 and 30 years old with Graves' ophthalmopathy. Sequenced sample: blood. This sequence joins TRBV6-1 and TRBJ1-1; the D is unclear. CDR3 DNA: TGTGCCAGCAGTAACCAGCTGAACACTGAAGCTTTCTTT. Amino acids: CASSNQLNTEAFF.